A single sample is the source of the 29 T cell receptor beta chains below, sequenced in a study of blood T cell repertoires in COVID-19. The data were produced by immunoSEQ multiplex PCR, yet TCRdb's version contains in-frame clones alone and is incomplete. The sample records about 420,000 clones, about 90% being singletons. Sequenced material: peripheral blood. The receptors derive from a man younger than 35 with COVID-19, enrolled during active disease.

The V gene is TRBV27, the J gene TRBJ2-3; D may be TRBD1 (5 bases). Germline values: CDR1 MNHEY, CDR2 SMNVEV (reference sequence). Deletions cut 9 bases from V and 4 bases from J, with 14 bases between. The CDR3 has 13 residues. CDR3 in DNA: TGTGCCAGTGGGGCTTTTAGTTCAGATACGCAGTATTTT. It encodes CASGAFSSDTQYF.

This chain joins TRBV19 and TRBJ1-3; D is possibly TRBD1 (5 bases). Germline V CDR1 and CDR2: LNHDA, SQIVND (reference sequence). The CDR3 totals 14 residues. The V end lost 6 bases, the J end lost 4 bases, and 13 bases lay between the germline ends. The DNA of the CDR3 is TGTGCCAGTAGCCACCGGGACTTAGGAAACACCATATATTTT. Amino acids: CASSHRDLGNTIYF.

In regard to this clone: This same CDR3 is encoded by further DNA sequences in the sample. CDR3 in amino acids: CASSVDRDSEAFF. The CDR3 nucleotides are TGTGCCAGCAGCGTGGACAGGGACTCTGAAGCTTTCTTT. The chain carries TRBV2 and TRBJ1-1; 8 bases line up with TRBD1. This CDR3 comprises 13 residues. Trimming removed 6 bases from V and 6 bases from J; junction bases left unmatched: 6. Germline CDR1 and CDR2: SNHLY and FYNNEI.

The chain couples TRBV18 to TRBJ2-3; maybe TRBD2 (5 bases). V dropped 1 base and J dropped 0 bases, with 8 bases sitting between them. Germline CDR1 KGHSH, CDR2 LQKENI. The CDR3 extends over 15 amino acids. CDR3 sequence: CASSPREGSTDTQYF. CDR3 DNA: TGTGCCAGCTCACCACGCGAGGGTAGCACAGATACGCAGTATTTT.

This clone was seen only a few times. The CDR3 ends on some other residue instead of the conserved phenylalanine or tryptophan, so this is likely a read error. No DNA is shown, since the ends of the CDR3 on it are uncertain; the CDR3 is the one TCRdb lists. This chain uses TRBV7-3 with TRBJ2-7; the table's D gene call, TRBD2, was not cross checked with the DNA. CDR1 is SGHTA and CDR2 is FQGTGA in the germline V gene. The CDR3 has 8 residues if both end residues are counted. CDR3 loop: CASSLTED.

The CDR3 loop is CTSEPGNSYEQYF. The CDR3 nucleotides read TGCACCAGCGAACCGGGAAACTCCTACGAGCAGTACTTC. The chain joins TRBV1 to TRBJ2-7; the table gives TRBD2 as D, unverified against the DNA. TRBV1 is listed as a pseudogene. This CDR3 has 13 amino acids.

The V call is TRBV11-3, the J call TRBJ2-2, with 10 bases that match TRBD2. Looked up from germline, CDR1 is SGHNT and CDR2 is YENEEA. The CDR3 loop spans 16 amino acids. Trimming took 4 bases from V and 7 from J; bases not matched to a gene: 9. DNA of the CDR3: TGTGCCAGCAGCTACCCAGCGGGAGGGCCGAGCGGGGAGCTGTTTTTT. Translated: CASSYPAGGPSGELFF.

Only one count was recorded for this clone. The chain links TRBV19 to TRBJ2-5; 9 bases agree with TRBD1. Germline V lookup: CDR1 LNHDA, CDR2 SQIVND (reference sequence). The CDR3 runs to 16 residues. The V segment lost 0 bases and the J segment 5 bases; nucleotides outside the gene matches: 7. CDR3 residues: CASSIEGTGTLETQYF. For the CDR3, the DNA is TGTGCCAGTAGTATAGAGGGGACAGGGACCTTGGAGACCCAGTACTTC.

CDR3 region: CASSKRRTGNYGYTF. Written as DNA, the CDR3 is TGTGCCAGCAGTAAGCGTAGGACAGGGAACTATGGCTACACCTTC. The chain uses TRBV6-4 and TRBJ1-2; 8 bases line up with TRBD1. The CDR3 runs 15 residues. Per germline, CDR1 MRHNA and CDR2 SNTAGT. Losses at the gene ends were 5 bases for V and 2 bases for J; bases not matched to a gene: 7.

The rearrangement joins TRBV29-1 to TRBJ2-2, with TRBD2 matching 10 bases. The V and J ends lost 7 bases and 4 bases, in that order; junction bases with no gene match: 9. Per germline, CDR1 SQVTM and CDR2 ANQGSEA. This CDR3 region has 15 residues. The chain's CDR3 is CSASPSGGFTGELFF. The CDR3 nucleotides are TGCAGCGCCTCCCCTAGCGGGGGTTTCACCGGGGAGCTGTTTTTT.

This rearrangement joins TRBV28 to TRBJ2-1; 7 bases align to TRBD1. CDR3 size: 14 residues. The germline V gene encodes CDR1 MDHEN and CDR2 SYDVKM. V trimming: 2 bases; J trimming: 8 bases; junction bases outside the gene matches: 6. The CDR3 bases are TGTGCCAGCAGTTTAGACAGGGTCGAACATGAGCAGTTCTTC. Protein sequence: CASSLDRVEHEQFF.

This rearrangement joins TRBV11-3 to TRBJ1-3; tentative D call: TRBD1 (5 bases). Trimming removed 3 bases at V and 3 bases at J, with 9 bases between. The CDR3 contains 14 residues. CDR1 and CDR2 (germline): SGHNT, YENEEA. CDR3: CASSLSGGGNTIYF. The CDR3 bases are TGTGCCAGCAGCTTGTCGGGGGGTGGAAACACCATATATTTT. The entire variable domain, with the rest obtained from reference TRBV11-3 and TRBJ1-3, is as follows: EAGVVQSPRYKIIEKKQPVAFWCNPISGHNTLYWYLQNLGQGPELLIRYENEEAVDDSQLPKDRFSAERLKGVDSTLKIQPAELGDSAVYLCASSLSGGGNTIYFGEGSWLTVV.

The chain employs TRBV11-2 and TRBJ2-5; 11 bases are a match to TRBD2. This CDR3 has 17 amino acids. Germline CDR1 reads SGHAT; CDR2 reads FQNNGV. J lost 2 bases, V lost 0 bases, and 5 bases had no gene match. The CDR3 protein is CASSLDLLAGVQETQYF. CDR3 coding DNA: TGTGCCAGCAGCTTAGATCTACTAGCGGGGGTGCAAGAGACCCAGTACTTC.

V usage is TRBV19 and J usage is TRBJ1-2, with a possible D match to TRBD1 (6 bases). Trimming shortened V by 9 bases and J by 1 base, and 9 bases separated the two germline ends. Germline CDR1 is LNHDA and CDR2 is SQIVND (reference sequence). The CDR3 extends over 12 amino acids. The CDR3 sequence is CASQQGNYGYTF. DNA of the CDR3: TGTGCCAGCCAACAGGGTAACTATGGCTACACCTTC.

The CDR3 protein is CASSLLGREQYF. The CDR3 bases are TGTGCCAGCAGTTTACTTGGGAGAGAGCAGTACTTC. The chain combines TRBV27 with TRBJ2-7, with a tentative D call TRBD2 (5 bases). Looked up from germline, CDR1 is MNHEY and CDR2 is SMNVEV (reference sequence). The CDR3 totals 12 residues. V lost 2 bases and J 7 bases, leaving 9 bases between the germline ends.

J is TRBJ2-7 and V is TRBV6-5; possible D gene TRBD2, 5 bases. This CDR3 comprises 13 residues. With 6 bases removed from V and 5 bases from J, the gap between germline ends came to 14 bases. In germline, CDR1 is MNHEY, CDR2 SVGAGI. The CDR3 sequence is CASSVLAGHEQYF. CDR3 nucleotide sequence: TGTGCCAGCAGCGTTCTAGCAGGCCACGAGCAGTACTTC.

The CDR3, as DNA: TGTGCCTGGAGTATCGGGGGTTCCTACGAGCAGTACTTC. Translating gives CAWSIGGSYEQYF. The chain links TRBV30 to TRBJ2-7; D might be TRBD2 (6 bases). The CDR3 contains 13 residues. V gave up 2 bases and J gave up 1 base, with 9 bases separating them. The germline gives CDR1 GTSNPN, CDR2 SVGIG (reference sequence).

This sequence joins TRBV4-1 and TRBJ2-1, with 9 bases lining up with TRBD2. Trimming cost V 0 bases and J 4 bases; bases outside gene matches: 4. Germline V CDR1 and CDR2: MGHRA, YSYEKL. The length of the CDR3 is 16 residues. The CDR3 spells CASSQDKAGGYNEQFF. The CDR3 DNA reads as TGCGCCAGCAGCCAAGATAAGGCGGGAGGGTACAATGAGCAGTTCTTC.

The rearrangement uses TRBV7-9 and TRBJ2-5, with D possibly matching TRBD2 (6 bases). This CDR3 has 14 residues. The V end was cut by 3 bases, the J end by 2 bases, with 10 bases between. CDR1 is SEHNR and CDR2 is FQNEAQ in the germline V gene (reference sequence). CDR3 nucleotide sequence: TGTGCCAGCAGCTTCGGCGGGGTACAAGAGACCCAGTACTTC. Translating gives CASSFGGVQETQYF. Full variable domain (missing parts from reference TRBV7-9 and TRBJ2-5): DTGVSQNPRHKITKRGQNVTFRCDPISEHNRLYWYRQTLGQGPEFLTYFQNEAQLEKSRLLSDRFSAERPKGSFSTLEIQRTEQGDSAMYLCASSFGGVQETQYFGPGTRLLVL.

The rearrangement uses TRBV5-8 and TRBJ2-1, with 9 bases that match TRBD2. The CDR3 totals 16 residues. V shed 8 bases, J shed 5 bases, and the junction held 14 bases outside the gene matches. CDR1 and CDR2 (germline): SGHTS, YDEGEE. CDR3 nucleotides: TGTGCCAGGAAGCCTTATGCGGGAGGGATCGACAATGAGCAGTTCTTC. This translates into CARKPYAGGIDNEQFF. Combining the CDR3 with reference TRBV5-8 and TRBJ2-1 gives the whole variable domain EAGVTQSPTHLIKTRGQQATLRCSPISGHTSVYWYQQALGLGLQFLLWYDEGEERNRGNFPPRFSGRQFPNYSSELNVNALELEDSALYLCARKPYAGGIDNEQFFGPGTRLTVL.

This clone was found once. In DNA form, the CDR3 reads TGTGCCAGTAGTATAGCCGGAGATAACTATGGCTACACCTTC. The encoded protein is CASSIAGDNYGYTF. The chain joins TRBV19 to TRBJ1-2; unclear D gene. In germline, CDR1 is LNHDA, CDR2 SQIVND (reference sequence). Trimming took off 1 base at V and 1 base at J, with 7 bases between the two ends. The CDR3 runs 14 residues.

The chain carries TRBV9 and TRBJ1-3; D call uncertain. The germline CDR1 and CDR2 sequences are SGDLS and YYNGEE. Trimming cost V 4 bases and J 4 bases, with 12 bases left between them. The CDR3 consists of 14 residues. DNA for the CDR3: TGTGCCAGCAGCCCCAGACGAGGGGGAAACACCATATATTTT. Translation: CASSPRRGGNTIYF.

As DNA, the CDR3 is TGTGCCAGCAGCTTGGGATCACAATGGGATACGCAGTATTTT. Encoded protein: CASSLGSQWDTQYF. The chain is built from TRBV5-8 and TRBJ2-3; D gene uncertain. Trimming left V 0 bases short and J 6 bases short, with 11 bases between. From germline, CDR1 is SGHTS and CDR2 YDEGEE. This CDR3 comprises 14 residues.

This clone was recorded once. V usage is TRBV5-1 and J usage is TRBJ2-7, with TRBD2 matching over 11 bases. V lost 4 bases, J lost 1 base, and 4 bases stayed unmatched. Germline CDR1 reads SGHRS; CDR2 reads YFSETQ. This CDR3 contains 15 residues. The CDR3 DNA reads as TGCGCCAGCAGCCCGGGACTAGCGGAATCCTACGAGCAGTACTTC. Translating it yields CASSPGLAESYEQYF.

The V call is TRBV5-1, the J call TRBJ1-4; tentatively, D is TRBD1 (5 bases). This CDR3 is 16 amino acids long. Germline V gene lookup returns CDR1 SGHRS and CDR2 YFSETQ. V lost 2 bases, J lost 7 bases, and 18 bases lay in between. The CDR3 loop reads CASSFSSGLVGEKLFF. The CDR3 DNA reads as TGCGCCAGCAGCTTTTCATCAGGGTTAGTAGGTGAAAAACTGTTTTTT. The entire variable domain, with the rest obtained from reference TRBV5-1 and TRBJ1-4, is as follows: KAGVTQTPRYLIKTRGQQVTLSCSPISGHRSVSWYQQTPGQGLQFLFEYFSETQRNKGNFPGRFSGRQFSNSRSEMNVSTLELGDSALYLCASSFSSGLVGEKLFFGSGTQLSVL.

The chain employs TRBV20-1 and TRBJ2-7, with TRBD1 identical over 7 bases. The germline V gene encodes CDR1 DFQATT and CDR2 SNEGSKA (reference sequence). This CDR3 has 11 residues. Trimming took 6 bases from V and 5 from J; bases not matched to a gene: 4. The CDR3 region has the DNA TGCAGTGCACCCACAGGGGACGAGCAGTACTTC. This translates into CSAPTGDEQYF.

The V gene is TRBV6-5, the J gene TRBJ2-7; 10 positions match TRBD2. After removal of 7 bases from V and 3 bases from J, the junction contained 6 bases not matched to a gene. CDR1 is MNHEY, CDR2 SVGAGI, per germline. CDR3 size: 14 residues. CDR3 in amino acids: CASNSGGALYEQYF. The CDR3 nucleotides are TGTGCCAGCAACAGCGGGGGGGCTCTCTACGAGCAGTACTTC.

This clone has only a few counts. This rearrangement joins TRBV3-1 (or the pseudogene TRBV3-2) to TRBJ2-7; no reliable D call. CDR1 is LGHDT and CDR2 is YNNKEL in the germline V gene (reference sequence). V was clipped by 4 bases and J by 3 bases, with 16 bases between them. CDR3 length equals 15 residues. In nucleotides, the CDR3 is TGTGCCAGCAGCCCTGCTGCAGTCGGGTACTACGAGCAGTACTTC. Amino acids: CASSPAAVGYYEQYF.

On this clone itself: This CDR3 is also generated by other DNA sequences in the sample. The CDR3 region has the DNA TGTGCCAGCAGCTTTCGAGATACGCAGTATTTT. It is translated as CASSFRDTQYF. This chain links TRBV13 with TRBJ2-3; the D is unclear. Trimming removed 3 bases from V and 5 bases from J, with 3 bases in between. Germline CDR1 reads PRHDT; CDR2 reads FYEKMQ (reference sequence). This CDR3 region has 11 residues. Full variable domain (missing parts from reference TRBV13 and TRBJ2-3): AAGVIQSPRHLIKEKRETATLKCYPIPRHDTVYWYQQGPGQDPQFLISFYEKMQSDKGSIPDRFSAQQFSDYHSELNMSSLELGDSALYFCASSFRDTQYFGPGTRLTVL.